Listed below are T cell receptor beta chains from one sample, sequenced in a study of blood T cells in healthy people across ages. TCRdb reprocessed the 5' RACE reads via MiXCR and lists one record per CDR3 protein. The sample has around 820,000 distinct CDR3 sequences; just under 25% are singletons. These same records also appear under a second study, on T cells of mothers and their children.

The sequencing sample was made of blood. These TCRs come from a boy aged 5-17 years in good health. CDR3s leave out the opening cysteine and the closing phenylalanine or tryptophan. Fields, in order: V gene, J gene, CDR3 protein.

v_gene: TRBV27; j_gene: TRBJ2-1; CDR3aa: ASSPLEFRWNEQF
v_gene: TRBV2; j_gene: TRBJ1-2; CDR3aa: ASSEEDSFNYGYT
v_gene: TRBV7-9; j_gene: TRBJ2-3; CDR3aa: ASSLGGGSATDTQY
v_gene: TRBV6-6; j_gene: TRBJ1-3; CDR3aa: ASRRSNTGNTIY
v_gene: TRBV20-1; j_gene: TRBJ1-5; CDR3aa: SALPGSQLGQPQH
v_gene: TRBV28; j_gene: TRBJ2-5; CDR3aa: ASSKTSGKETQY
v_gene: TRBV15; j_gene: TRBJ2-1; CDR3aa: ATTAGAYNEQF
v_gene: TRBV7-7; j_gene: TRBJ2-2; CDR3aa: ASSLEPRDGVNTGELF
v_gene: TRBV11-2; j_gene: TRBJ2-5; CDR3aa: ASSQTLGVETQY
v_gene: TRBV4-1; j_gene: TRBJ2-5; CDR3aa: ASSQALSGGETQY
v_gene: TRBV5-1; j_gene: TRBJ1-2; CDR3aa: ASSPQAPGPQGYT
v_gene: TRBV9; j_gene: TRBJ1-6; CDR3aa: ASSVDAGVGNSPLH
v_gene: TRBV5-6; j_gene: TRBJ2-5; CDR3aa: ASSLLGLAGQETQY
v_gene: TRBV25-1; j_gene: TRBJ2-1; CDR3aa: ASSGPRGGRPYNEQL
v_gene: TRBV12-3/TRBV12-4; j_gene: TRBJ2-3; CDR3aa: ASSLIRTGADTQY
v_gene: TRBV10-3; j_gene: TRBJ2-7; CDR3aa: AIGKPGQGGEQY
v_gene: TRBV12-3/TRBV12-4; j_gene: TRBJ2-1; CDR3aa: ASSPGPREF